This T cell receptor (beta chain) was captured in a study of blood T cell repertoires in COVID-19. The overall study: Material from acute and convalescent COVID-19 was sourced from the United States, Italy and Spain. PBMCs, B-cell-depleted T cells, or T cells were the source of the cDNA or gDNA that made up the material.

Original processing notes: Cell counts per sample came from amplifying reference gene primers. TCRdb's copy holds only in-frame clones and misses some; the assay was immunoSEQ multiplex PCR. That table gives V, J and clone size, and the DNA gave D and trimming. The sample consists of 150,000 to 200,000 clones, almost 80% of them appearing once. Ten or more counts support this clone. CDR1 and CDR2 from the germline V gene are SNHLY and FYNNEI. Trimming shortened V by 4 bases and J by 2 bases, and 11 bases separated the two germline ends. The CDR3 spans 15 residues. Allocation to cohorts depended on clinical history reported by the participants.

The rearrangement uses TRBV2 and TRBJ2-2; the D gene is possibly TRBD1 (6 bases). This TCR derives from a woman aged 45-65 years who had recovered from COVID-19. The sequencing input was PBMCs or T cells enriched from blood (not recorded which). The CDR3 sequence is CASSVQGSNTGELFF. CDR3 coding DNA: TGTGCCAGCAGTGTACAGGGTTCCAACACCGGGGAGCTGTTTTTT. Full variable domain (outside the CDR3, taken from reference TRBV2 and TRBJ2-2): EPEVTQTPSHQVTQMGQEVILRCVPISNHLYFYWYRQILGQKVEFLVSFYNNEISEKSEIFDDQFSVERPDGSNFTLKIRSTKLEDSAMYFCASSVQGSNTGELFFGEGSRLTVL.